The TCR beta chain described here comes from a study of shared clonotypes between healthy human individuals (dated by TCRdb to about 2020). Concerning the study at large: The cohort comprised a couple of women and a few men aged 18 to 49 years. Leukapheresis yielded between about 0.94 and 9 billion PBMCs per donor. To estimate repertoire size and how much clonotype sharing occurs between individuals, the study deeply sequenced the blood TCR repertoires of roughly 5 healthy adults. Per donor, three plates each were used for CD4 naive and CD4 memory, two for CD8 naive, and one for CD8 memory. Different laboratories and diverse techniques were used to prepare libraries and sequence TCR repertoires, to increase sequencing depth and limit assay-specific biases.

The donors were healthy, HIV-negative adults with no recently reported acute infections or vaccinations. Only Caucasian adults living in Nashville, Tennessee, USA were represented among the donors. Magnetic negative selection was used to enrich CD4+ T cells, after which naive cells were positively selected on CD45RA and the negative fraction became the memory subset. After blood collection by leukapheresis, PBMCs were isolated using Ficoll-Histopaque density gradient centrifugation and then cryopreserved in the vapor phase of liquid nitrogen. Analytical flow cytometry was used to check the purity and quantity of every magnetically sorted T cell population. Genomic DNA was isolated from every sorted fraction and measured by UV absorbance on a Nanodrop 2000c. What the authors observed across the whole study: Pairwise subsampling led to the expectation that sequencing depth would affect the degree of clonotype sharing among donors. The genetic and exposure-history diversity represented was limited by the small number of donors. Even with the large sequencing depth, rarefaction of the sorted-subset datasets indicated that sequencing was incomplete. Clonotypes shared by all four sorted-subset donors showed higher generation probabilities than non-shared clonotypes. Across four donors, around 5% of naive CD4, roughly 3.5% of naive CD8, about 2% of memory CD4, and over 0.35% of memory CD8 clonotypes were shared. Naive subsets generally had larger estimated clonotype richness than memory subsets. Only blood was sampled, and tissue TCR repertoires likely differ from those in blood.

Deletion took 5 bases off V and 8 bases off J, with a span of 25 bases between the germline ends. The CDR3 runs 16 residues from the cysteine to the phenylalanine. This entry keeps only the CDR3 DNA: 48 bases, framed from base 1. From a lookup of the germline V gene (reference sequence), CDR1 and CDR2 are SGHNT and YYREEE. Using the deep immunoSEQ assay, multiplex PCR amplified TCR CDR3 regions from genomic DNA. For each cell subset, the extracted genomic DNA was distributed evenly across all wells of several immunoSEQ 96-well plates, and each plate served as one replicate. Each replicate PCR for sorted subsets received around 0.2 ug genomic DNA, equal to about 30,000 T cell genomes. The purified libraries were quantified using a Qubit 3.0 fluorometer, sized with a Bioanalyzer 2100, and then quantified again using the KAPA Library Quantification kit. Each immunoSEQ 96-well plate was sequenced on its own single-read 150-cycle Illumina NextSeq 550 flow cell. The authors processed their data as follows. Because the immunoSEQ output held only junctional sequences and lacked quality scores, the filtering could not match the filtering applied to full-length reads. Sequences were annotated with PyIR, a Python wrapper for IgBLAST v1.9, and V/J genes and CDR3 were assigned using IMGT germline references. Reads were filtered out if the reads had weak V/J assignments (E-value above 1e-6), no CDR3, stop codons, out-of-frame junctions, or ambiguous translated residues. A V3J clonotype was defined by an identical inferred V gene, J gene, and CDR3 amino acid sequence. The percentage overlap between two repertoires was calculated by dividing the number of shared unique clonotypes by the size of the smaller repertoire. Three approaches were used to assess repertoire richness: RTK rarefaction, the Chao1 estimator, and Recon v2.1 estimates of unobserved clonotypes. Generation probabilities for all TCRbeta clonotypes obtained by the gDNA method from a handful of donors were computed using OLGA. TCRdb re-hosts the immuneACCESS table, in-frame sequences only. Its copies lack some clones; in the studies checked, an unresolved V gene accounts for under half of them, and the cause for the rest is not known. V and J calls and clone size follow that table, whereas D and trimming were derived from the DNA. Recorded for this sample are some 2 million clones; roughly 94% of them occurred a single time. The ten most abundant clones make up 0.13% of the sample.

Comment on this clone: What antigen it recognizes has not been identified. Within one base of it there is no much larger clone, and no base qualities were kept.

The receptor comes from a man in his late teens or twenties in good health. In this chain, TRBV5-4 is recombined with TRBJ1-1; TRBD1 could be the D gene, as 6 bases match. Sequencing was carried out using naive CD4+ T cells sorted from blood. The intended sense of this specimen's cell subset or site label: CD45RA+ positively selected. The DNA reads as follows: TGTGCCAGCAGGGCAACAGGGACAACAATTCCCGGAGAAGCTTTCTTT. Translated, this gives CASRATGTTIPGEAFF.